Presented here are 13 T cell receptor beta chains from one specimen sequenced in a study of tumor-infiltrating lymphocytes in primary liver carcinoma. The authors made TCR beta cDNA from around 500 ng total RNA with a constant-region primer. Slightly modified ARM-PCR, run as three nested multiplex PCR rounds, produced the TCR beta libraries. Forward primers for TRBV1-TRBV30 and a C-beta reverse primer served the first two PCR rounds, at 10 cycles each. TCRdb redid the calling of the multiplex PCR reads with MiXCR, one entry per CDR3 protein. Of 47,000 or so distinct CDR3 sequences listed, around 79% are singletons. It was from 20-30 mg of unsorted bulk tissue that RNA and DNA were co-extracted. Material for sequencing was liver tumor tissue from sampling region 3. The sample's subset: tumor region T3, left-lateral pole. The origin of the receptors is a man aged 35 to 55 with primary liver carcinoma and hepatitis B virus infection.

Comments on this clonotype: A junction boundary mismatches the germline segment, possibly from a read error. The rearrangement uses TRBV5-1 and TRBJ2-1, with D perhaps matching TRBD2 (6 bases). The CDR3 is 16 amino acids. Germline V lookup: CDR1 SGHRS, CDR2 YFSETQ. CDR3 DNA: TGCGCCAACAGCCGGGACTTGCGGTCCTCCTACAGTGAGCAGTTCTTC. Amino acids: CANSRDLRSSYSEQFF.

This clonotype has more than one count but fewer than ten. The junction departs from the called germline gene at one end, perhaps through a read error. V is TRBV19 and J is TRBJ2-7, with D uncertain. The CDR3 runs to 15 residues. The germline V gene has CDR1 LNHDA and CDR2 SQIVND (reference sequence). Here the CDR3 DNA reads TGTACCAGTGCCCCCCAGGACGCCTCACGCTACGAGCAGTACTTC. It yields the protein CTSAPQDASRYEQYF. The whole variable domain, remainder taken from reference TRBV19 and TRBJ2-7, is DGGITQSPKYLFRKEGQNVTLSCEQNLNHDAMYWYRQDPGQGLRLIYYSQIVNDFQKGDIAEGYSVSREKKESFPLTVTSAQKNPTAFYLCTSAPQDASRYEQYFGPGTRLTVT.

As concerns this clonotype: One end of the junction varies from germline; a read error may be responsible. The V gene is TRBV12-3 or TRBV12-4, the J gene TRBJ2-2, with 8 bases aligning to TRBD1. The CDR3 spans 16 residues. The CDR3, as DNA: TGTGCCAGCAGCTCAAGACAGGGGACGAGCACCCGGGAGTTGTTTTTT. Protein sequence: CASSSRQGTSTRELFF.

A word on this clonotype: An end of the junction does not agree with germline; a read error may underlie this. The V call is TRBV6-1, the J call TRBJ2-7; 9 positions match TRBD1. CDR1 is MNHNS, CDR2 SASEGT, per germline. The CDR3 runs 20 residues. The CDR3 DNA reads TGTGCCAGCAGTGAAGGGGTTTCGGGACAGGGAGAATGGAGCTCCTACGAGCAATACTTC. Translated: CASSEGVSGQGEWSSYEQYF.

With respect to this clonotype: One base away lies a much larger clone, so this may be a sequencing read error. This sequence joins TRBV28 and TRBJ1-1, with 8 bases aligning to TRBD1. Germline V gives CDR1 MDHEN, CDR2 SYDVKM. The V and J ends lost 7 bases and 4 bases, in that order; junction bases with no gene match: 8. The CDR3 totals 14 residues. For the CDR3, the DNA is TGTGCCAGCATGGGGACAGGTCGGGCCACTGAAGCTTTCTTT. It encodes CASMGTGRATEAFF.

The sample holds many counts of this clonotype. The rearrangement links TRBV5-6 to TRBJ2-5, with 8 bases fitting TRBD2. CDR3 size: 13 residues. Germline-derived CDR1 and CDR2 are SGHDT and YYEEEE. The junction had 2 bases not matched to a gene; V was cut back by 2 bases and J by 5 bases. The CDR3 DNA sequence: TGTGCCAGCAGCTTCGGGAGGGGGGAGACCCAGTACTTC. It specifies CASSFGRGETQYF.

For this clonotype: The CDR3 does not end in the conserved phenylalanine or tryptophan, so this is likely a read error. CDR3 in amino acids: CASSQSRSNEELFL. In nucleotides, the CDR3 is TGTGCCAGCAGCCAATCCCGATCCAATGAAGAACTGTTTCTT. The chain uses TRBV14 and TRBJ1-4; D gene unclear. The CDR3 totals 14 residues. Germline loops: CDR1 SGHDN, CDR2 FVKESK.

Turning to this clonotype: The junction departs from germline at one end; a sequencing error may be responsible. This sequence joins TRBV29-1 and TRBJ2-1; D gene ambiguous. Germline V gene lookup returns CDR1 SQVTM and CDR2 ANQGSEA. This CDR3 spans 13 amino acids. CDR3 residues: CSVPLPLNNEQFF. The CDR3 DNA reads TGCAGCGTTCCACTGCCCCTGAACAATGAGCAGTTTTTC.

This chain joins TRBV12-3 or TRBV12-4 and TRBJ1-2; D is undetermined. Trimming removed 3 bases at V and 4 bases at J, with 18 bases between. This CDR3 is 16 amino acids long. CDR3 residues: CASSFFIGLEIYGYTF. CDR3 DNA: TGTGCCAGCAGTTTTTTCATTGGACTCGAAATCTATGGCTACACCTTC.

With regard to this clonotype: The CDR3 does not end in the conserved phenylalanine or tryptophan, so this is likely a read error. No DNA is shown, since the ends of the CDR3 on it are uncertain; the CDR3 is the one TCRdb lists. This chain links TRBV11-2 with TRBJ2-1; the table's D call of TRBD2 was not tested on the DNA. Germline lookup yields CDR1 SGHAT and CDR2 FQNNGV. With termini counted, the CDR3 has 16 amino acids. The chain's CDR3 is CVSSYSSTSGRGGGFL.

In this sample, this clonotype turned up many times. The chain recombines TRBV5-5 with TRBJ1-1, with TRBD1 as a possible D gene (5 bases). This CDR3 region has 15 residues. V was trimmed by 0 bases and J by 1 base, leaving 10 bases between them. The germline V gene encodes CDR1 SGHKS and CDR2 YYEKEE (reference sequence). CDR3 protein: CASSLVGGANTEAFF. In DNA form, the CDR3 reads TGTGCCAGCAGCTTGGTCGGGGGAGCGAACACTGAAGCTTTCTTT.

As regards this clonotype: An end of the junction differs from the germline gene, which may be a read error. The chain has TRBV5-1 and TRBJ2-2, with a tentative D call TRBD1 (6 bases). The CDR3 extends over 15 amino acids. In germline, CDR1 is SGHRS, CDR2 YFSETQ. CDR3 nucleotides: TGTGCCAGCAGCCGCGCAGGGGCTCACACCGGGGAGCTGTCTTTT. Its protein is CASSRAGAHTGELSF. Combining the CDR3 with reference TRBV5-1 and TRBJ2-2 gives the whole variable domain KAGVTQTPRYLIKTRGQQVTLSCSPISGHRSVSWYQQTPGQGLQFLFEYFSETQRNKGNFPGRFSGRQFSNSRSEMNVSTLELGDSALYLCASSRAGAHTGELSFGEGSRLTVL.

This clonotype was observed once. The junction departs from germline at one end; a sequencing error may be responsible. The V call is TRBV6-5, the J call TRBJ2-3; D possibly matches TRBD1 or TRBD2 (5 bases each). The CDR3 spans 15 residues. Germline CDR1 and CDR2: MNHEY and SVGAGI. This chain's CDR3 is CASSYSTVVARPQYF. For the CDR3, the DNA is TGTGCCAGCAGTTACTCGACAGTAGTAGCGAGGCCGCAGTACTTT.